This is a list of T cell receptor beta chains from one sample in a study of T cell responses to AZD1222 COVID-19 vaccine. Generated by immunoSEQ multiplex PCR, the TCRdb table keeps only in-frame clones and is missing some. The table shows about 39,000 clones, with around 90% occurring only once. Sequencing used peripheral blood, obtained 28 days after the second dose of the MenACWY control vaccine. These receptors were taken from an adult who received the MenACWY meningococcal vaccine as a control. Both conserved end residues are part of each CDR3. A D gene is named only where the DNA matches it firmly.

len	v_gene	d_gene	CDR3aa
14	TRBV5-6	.	CASSLSFWDQPQHF
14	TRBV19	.	CASRRDSGTDTQYF
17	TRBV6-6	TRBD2	CASSPSRTSGIVDEQFF
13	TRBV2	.	CASRTGTWEGYTF
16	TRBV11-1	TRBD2	CASSPLGGRAGETQYF
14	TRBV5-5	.	CASSLAPLGETQYF
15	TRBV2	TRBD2	CASSALAGAYNEQFF
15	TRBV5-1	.	CASSLIDSHTDTQYF
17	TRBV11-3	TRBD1	CASSLDLSRGQAGELFF
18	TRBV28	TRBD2	CASSLGLAGGANTGELFF
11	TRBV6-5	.	CASSRAGQQYF
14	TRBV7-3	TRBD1	CASSIGTGQETQYF
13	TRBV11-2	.	CASSLDRDQPQHF
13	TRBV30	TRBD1	CAWSGDSGSKEYF
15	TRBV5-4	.	CASSLVGPGGDTQYF
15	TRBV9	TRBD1	CASSTLGQVMNEQFF
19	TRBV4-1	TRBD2	CASSQDPLAGGISYNEQFF
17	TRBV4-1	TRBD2	CASSPLGRGRGKDTQYF
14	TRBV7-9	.	CASSLGGGYNEQFF
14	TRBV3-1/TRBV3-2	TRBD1	CASSLGQGYYGYTF
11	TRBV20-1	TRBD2	CSALADYEQYF
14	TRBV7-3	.	CASSLRPREDEQFF
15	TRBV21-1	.	CASSKDSRTEHEQYF
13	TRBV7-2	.	CASSLVSSYEQYF
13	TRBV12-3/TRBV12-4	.	CASSLVGGRELFF
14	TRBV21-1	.	CASPFGRASSPLHF
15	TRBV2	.	CASSRVPGYNYGYTF
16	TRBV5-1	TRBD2	CASSSGLAEYTGELFF
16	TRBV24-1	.	CATSDTRQSRQETQYF
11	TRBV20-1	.	CSAESGNTIYF
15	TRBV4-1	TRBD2	CASSPVSGTSYEQYF
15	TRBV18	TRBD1	CASSHSGQGRTEAFF
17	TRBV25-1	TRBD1	CASSDPTGGTGANVLTF
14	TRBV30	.	CAWSVGQGPGPQHF
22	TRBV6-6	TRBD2	CASSPGQGRGFIGLAEYNEQFF
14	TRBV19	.	CASSIGRGSTEAFF
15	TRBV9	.	CASRGLWAPQETQYF
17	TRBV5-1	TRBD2	CASSAGLAGASTDTQYF
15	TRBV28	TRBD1	CASKISGQPAYEQYF
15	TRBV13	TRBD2	CASSYSSGSTDTQYF
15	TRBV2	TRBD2	CASTVRAGGSYEQYF
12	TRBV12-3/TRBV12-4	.	CASAPLRETQYF
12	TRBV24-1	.	CATSDLLNEQFF
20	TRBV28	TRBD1	CASSLFPGGQGALSNQPQHF
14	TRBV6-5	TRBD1	CASSHRGNTGELFF
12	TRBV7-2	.	CASSFFRNEQFF
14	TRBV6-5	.	CASSRGAAENTIYF
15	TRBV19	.	CASSLYQRGVDEQFF
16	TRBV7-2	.	CASSGRRDLSYNEQFF